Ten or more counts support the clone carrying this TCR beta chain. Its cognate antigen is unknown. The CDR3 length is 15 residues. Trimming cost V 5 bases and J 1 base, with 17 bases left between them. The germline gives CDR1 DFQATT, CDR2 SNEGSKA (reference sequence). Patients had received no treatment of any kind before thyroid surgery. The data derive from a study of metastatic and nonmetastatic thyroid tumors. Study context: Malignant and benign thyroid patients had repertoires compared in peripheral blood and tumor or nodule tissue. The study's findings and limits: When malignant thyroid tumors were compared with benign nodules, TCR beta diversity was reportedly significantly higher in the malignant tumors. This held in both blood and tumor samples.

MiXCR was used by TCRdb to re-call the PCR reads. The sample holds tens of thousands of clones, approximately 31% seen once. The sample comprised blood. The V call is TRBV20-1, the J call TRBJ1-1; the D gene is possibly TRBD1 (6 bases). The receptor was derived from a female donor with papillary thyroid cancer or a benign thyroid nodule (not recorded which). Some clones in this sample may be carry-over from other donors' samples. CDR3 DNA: TGCAGTGCTCCTTTGGAGGGGGGAACGAACACTGAAGCTTTCTTT. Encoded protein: CSAPLEGGTNTEAFF.